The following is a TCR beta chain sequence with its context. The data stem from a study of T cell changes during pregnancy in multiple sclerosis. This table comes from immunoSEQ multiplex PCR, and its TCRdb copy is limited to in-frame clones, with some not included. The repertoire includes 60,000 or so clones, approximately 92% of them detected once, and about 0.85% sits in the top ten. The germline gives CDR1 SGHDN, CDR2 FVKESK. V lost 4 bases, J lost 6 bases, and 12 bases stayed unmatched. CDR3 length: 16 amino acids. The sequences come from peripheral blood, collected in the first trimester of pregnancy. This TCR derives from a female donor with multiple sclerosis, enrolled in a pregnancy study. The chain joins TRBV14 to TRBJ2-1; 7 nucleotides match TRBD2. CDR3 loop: CASSRWSGEVFNEQFF. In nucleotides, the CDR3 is TGTGCCAGCAGCCGGTGGAGCGGGGAGGTATTCAATGAGCAGTTCTTC.